This is a list of T cell receptor beta chains from one sample in a study of CD4 and CD8 cells across lung adenocarcinoma regions. MiXCR, applied by TCRdb to the PCR reads, yields one record per CDR3 protein. The top ten clones hold 40% to 55% of a sample with approximately 24,000 distinct CDR3 sequences, 53% of them seen once. The sample was CD8+ T cells from the center of a lung tumor. These receptors were taken from a male donor with lung adenocarcinoma. The CD4 and CD8 labels of this study may be unreliable. The CDR3 runs from the conserved cysteine through the conserved F or W. A D gene is named only where the DNA matches it firmly. Clone size is shown for a subset of rows, as once, few, many or a class of expanded clone.

J: TRBJ1-2
size: many
D: TRBD1
V: TRBV30
CDR3: CAWSGGGQYGYTF
DNA: TGTGCCTGGAGTGGAGGGGGACAGTATGGCTACACCTTC

J: TRBJ2-1
size: once
D: NA
V: TRBV10-1
CDR3: CASSEPQAVGNNTQYF
DNA: TGCGCCAGCAGTGAGCCTCAAGCGGTAGGGAACAATACGCAGTACTTT

J: TRBJ2-6
size: NA
D: TRBD1
V: TRBV10-2
CDR3: CASIDRGGANVLTF
DNA: TGCGCCAGCATTGACAGGGGTGGGGCCAACGTCCTGACTTTC

J: TRBJ2-3
size: NA
D: NA
V: TRBV25-1
CDR3: CASSEAREPDTQYF
DNA: TGTGCCAGCAGTGAGGCACGTGAGCCAGATACCCAGTACTTT

J: TRBJ1-2
size: NA
D: TRBD1
V: TRBV20-1
CDR3: CSARKTGGGYGYTF
DNA: TGCAGTGCTAGAAAAACAGGGGGCGGCTATGGCTACACCTTC

J: TRBJ2-1
size: NA
D: TRBD1
V: TRBV6-1
CDR3: CASSEPGTVYYEQFF
DNA: TGTGCCAGCAGTGAACCCGGGACAGTATATTACGAGCAGTTCTTC

J: TRBJ2-3
size: NA
D: TRBD2
V: TRBV6-1
CDR3: CASSGAPGGCGTNTQYF
DNA: TGTGCCAGCAGTGGAGCGCCGGGGGGGTGCGGGACAAACACTCAGTATTTT

J: TRBJ2-3
size: NA
D: NA
V: TRBV10-1
CDR3: CASRGMCATDTQYF
DNA: TGCGCCAGCAGGGGCATGTGTGCCACAGATACGCAGTATTTT

J: TRBJ2-3
size: few
D: TRBD2
V: TRBV12-3/TRBV12-4
CDR3: CASSFILAGITDTQYF
DNA: TGTGCCAGCAGTTTTATTTTAGCGGGGATCACAGATACGCAGTATTTT

J: TRBJ2-4
size: few
D: NA
V: TRBV15
CDR3: CATREGVDGNIQYF
DNA: TGTGCCACCAGGGAGGGAGTCGATGGAAACATTCAGTACTTC

J: TRBJ2-7
size: NA
D: NA
V: TRBV25-1
CDR3: CASSVSSYEQYF
DNA: TGTGCCAGCAGTGTTAGCTCCTACGAGCAGTACTTC

J: TRBJ2-3
size: NA
D: NA
V: TRBV15
CDR3: CATSRDRTDTQYF
DNA: TGTGCCACCAGCAGAGATCGGACAGATACGCAGTATTTT

J: TRBJ2-7
size: NA
D: TRBD2
V: TRBV7-6
CDR3: CASSHLAGGPDTQYF
DNA: TGTGCCAGCAGCCATTTAGCGGGAGGGCCAGATACGCAGTACTTC

J: TRBJ2-4
size: NA
D: TRBD2
V: TRBV10-1
CDR3: CASTTESGGRDKKIQYF
DNA: TGCGCCAGCACAACGGAGAGCGGGGGCCGAGACAAAAAGATTCAGTACTTC

J: TRBJ2-5
size: NA
D: TRBD1
V: TRBV27
CDR3: CARPGRGRRDQKTQYF
DNA: TGTGCCAGACCGGGCAGGGGGCGCCGGGACCAAAAGACCCAGTACTTC

J: TRBJ2-7
size: NA
D: NA
V: TRBV4-1
CDR3: CASSQGERIKQYF
DNA: TGCGCCAGCAGCCAAGGGGAAAGGATAAAGCAGTACTTC

J: TRBJ1-1
size: many
D: NA
V: TRBV6-1
CDR3: CASSEGLGWTEAFF
DNA: TGTGCCAGCAGTGAAGGTTTAGGGTGGACTGAAGCTTTCTTT

J: TRBJ2-7
size: NA
D: TRBD2
V: TRBV6-1
CDR3: CASSVGLAGAVYSYEQYF
DNA: TGTGCCAGCAGTGTAGGACTAGCGGGGGCTGTCTATTCCTACGAGCAGTACTTC

J: TRBJ1-3
size: many
D: NA
V: TRBV27
CDR3: CASRRTPDSGNTIYF
DNA: TGTGCCAGCAGGAGGACACCCGACTCTGGAAACACCATATATTTT

J: TRBJ2-1
size: many
D: TRBD2
V: TRBV12-3/TRBV12-4
CDR3: CASSLAQGLYEQFF
DNA: TGTGCCAGCAGTTTAGCGCAGGGACTATACGAGCAGTTCTTC

J: TRBJ2-5
size: many
D: TRBD2
V: TRBV4-1
CDR3: CASSQELAGGFWRETQYF
DNA: TGCGCCAGCAGCCAAGAGCTAGCGGGAGGCTTCTGGAGAGAGACCCAGTACTTC

J: TRBJ2-2
size: few
D: NA
V: TRBV25-1
CDR3: CASSGAGGHGTTGELFF
DNA: TGTGCCAGCAGTGGAGCTGGGGGCCATGGGACAACCGGGGAGCTGTTTTTT